This TCR beta chain was retrieved from a study of T cells in Graves' hyperthyroidism and ophthalmopathy. TCR beta CDR3 region amplification was performed from RNA transcripts. A set of HTBI primers served as the primers for a first-round RT-PCR of the TCR CDR3. TCRdb independently ran MiXCR on the multiplex PCR reads; one entry per CDR3 protein. In the table there are 300,000 to 450,000 distinct CDR3 sequences, about 18% of which are singletons. Exclusion of a patient resulted from uncontrolled infection, other autoimmune disease, pregnancy or lactation. This TCR was recovered from a woman in her 30s with Graves' hyperthyroidism that later progressed to Graves' ophthalmopathy. Sequencing was performed on blood.

The CDR3 protein is CASSYHGLSYNEQFF. The CDR3 nucleotides are TGTGCCAGCAGTTACCACGGGCTATCCTACAATGAGCAGTTCTTC. The chain links TRBV6-2 or TRBV6-3 to TRBJ2-1; D is ambiguous. The CDR3 has 15 amino acids. V was cut by 2 bases and J by 1 base, with 9 bases left in between. CDR1 and CDR2 from the germline V gene are MNHEY and SVGEGT.